Shown below are 7 T cell receptor beta chains from a single sample sequenced in a study of regulatory T cells in long-lasting Graves disease. Time point denoted: persistent/refractory GD, antithyroid drugs over 5 years with positive TRAb. PBMC-derived RNA was used for the TCR library. Through Arm-PCR of CDR3 regions and iRepertoire HTBI primers, TCR beta libraries were built. TCRdb called the multiplex PCR reads again in MiXCR, with one record for every CDR3 protein. The sample lists some 340,000 distinct CDR3 sequences, roughly 25% occurring once. This sample comprised peripheral blood mononuclear cells (PBMCs), obtained when the disease was refractory, from a patient treated with antithyroid drugs. All receptors derive from a middle-aged woman with Graves disease.

The rearrangement joins TRBV5-1 to TRBJ2-5, with TRBD1 as a possible D gene (5 bases). Trimming left V 0 bases short and J 3 bases short, with 12 bases between. Germline V CDR1 and CDR2: SGHRS, YFSETQ. The CDR3 has 15 residues. The DNA of the CDR3 is TGCGCCAGCAGCTTGGTAGACAGTAATGAAGAGACCCAGTACTTC. Amino acids: CASSLVDSNEETQYF.

This clonotype was found many times. This rearrangement joins TRBV28 to TRBJ1-6; D is possibly TRBD1 (6 bases). V gave up 4 bases and J gave up 7 bases, with 26 bases separating them. CDR1 is MDHEN and CDR2 is SYDVKM in the germline V gene. The CDR3 loop spans 19 amino acids. The CDR3, as DNA: TGTGCCAGCAGTTACCGTTCCCTACTTGGGGGCGGCTGGAATTCACCCCTCCACTTT. This codes for CASSYRSLLGGGWNSPLHF.

This chain links TRBV30 with TRBJ2-7; possibly TRBD1 for D (5 bases). The CDR3 runs 12 residues. Germline values: CDR1 GTSNPN, CDR2 SVGIG (reference sequence). With 0 bases removed from V and 7 bases from J, the gap between germline ends came to 10 bases. CDR3 DNA: TGTGCCTGGAGTGTATCAGGGTTTGAGCAGTACTTC. Translating gives CAWSVSGFEQYF.

This clonotype showed up many times. The CDR3 is CASSFQGGNTEAFF. Here the CDR3 DNA reads TGTGCCAGCAGTTTTCAGGGGGGCAACACTGAAGCTTTCTTT. The chain recombines TRBV28 with TRBJ1-1, with 7 bases aligning to TRBD1. From germline, CDR1 is MDHEN and CDR2 SYDVKM. The CDR3 totals 14 residues. V gave up 3 bases and J gave up 2 bases; unmatched junction bases: 3.

The V and J genes are TRBV14 and TRBJ1-3; D gene ambiguous. This CDR3 spans 16 amino acids. Germline-derived CDR1 and CDR2 are SGHDN and FVKESK. The V and J ends lost 7 bases and 4 bases respectively, with 20 bases between them. The CDR3 reads CASNLGPFMAGNTIYF. DNA for the CDR3: TGTGCCAGCAACCTAGGGCCGTTTATGGCCGGAAACACCATATATTTT.

The V call is TRBV29-1, the J call TRBJ2-3; TRBD2 matches at 8 bases. The CDR3 is 18 residues long. The trim removed 7 bases at V and 0 bases at J, leaving 18 bases unmatched. Germline CDR1 and CDR2: SQVTM and ANQGSEA. The CDR3 DNA reads TGCAGCGGTCTCAAAGGGCTAGCGGGCTTCACTAGCACAGATACGCAGTATTTT. It is translated as CSGLKGLAGFTSTDTQYF.

This clonotype showed up just a few times. Possible read error: a much larger clone is one base away. The chain recombines TRBV7-9 with TRBJ1-1; the D gene is possibly TRBD1 (5 bases). Looked up from germline, CDR1 is SEHNR and CDR2 is FQNEAQ (reference sequence). This CDR3 contains 15 residues. CDR3 amino acids: CAGSLAGQVSTEAFF. The CDR3 coding sequence is TGTGCCGGCAGCTTAGCGGGGCAGGTGAGCACTGAAGCTTTCTTT.